Each of the 3 T cell receptor beta chains below was sequenced from the same sample in a study of early stage breast cancer tumors. Here immunoSEQ multiplex PCR was the method, and the copy in TCRdb shows in-frame clones only, minus some. The sample holds 60,000 to 80,000 clones, around 85% seen once. What was sequenced was blood. The origin of the receptors is a person in their sixties or seventies with breast cancer.

The genes are TRBV19 and TRBJ1-5; the D is unclear. This CDR3 is 14 amino acids long. The germline gives CDR1 LNHDA, CDR2 SQIVND (reference sequence). Trimming took off 6 bases at V and 2 bases at J, with 11 bases between the two ends. The CDR3 is CASSTTSRNQPQHF. As DNA, the CDR3 is TGTGCCAGTAGCACGACATCCCGCAATCAGCCCCAGCATTTT.

The chain carries TRBV18 and TRBJ1-1; maybe TRBD1 (5 bases). V lost 5 bases, J lost 6 bases, and 16 bases lay in between. The CDR3 extends over 14 amino acids. CDR1 and CDR2 (germline): KGHSH, LQKENI. The CDR3 loop reads CASSGGNRRSEAFF. The CDR3 region has the DNA TGTGCCAGCTCAGGGGGGAATCGTCGTTCTGAAGCTTTCTTT.

The rearrangement links TRBV5-6 to TRBJ2-3; D remains ambiguous. The CDR3 sequence is 14 residues long. Germline V gene sequence: CDR1 SGHDT, CDR2 YYEEEE. Trimming removed 0 bases at V and 1 base at J, with 6 bases between. The CDR3 reads CASSLAGGTDTQYF. The CDR3 bases are TGTGCCAGCAGCTTGGCTGGCGGCACAGATACGCAGTATTTT.